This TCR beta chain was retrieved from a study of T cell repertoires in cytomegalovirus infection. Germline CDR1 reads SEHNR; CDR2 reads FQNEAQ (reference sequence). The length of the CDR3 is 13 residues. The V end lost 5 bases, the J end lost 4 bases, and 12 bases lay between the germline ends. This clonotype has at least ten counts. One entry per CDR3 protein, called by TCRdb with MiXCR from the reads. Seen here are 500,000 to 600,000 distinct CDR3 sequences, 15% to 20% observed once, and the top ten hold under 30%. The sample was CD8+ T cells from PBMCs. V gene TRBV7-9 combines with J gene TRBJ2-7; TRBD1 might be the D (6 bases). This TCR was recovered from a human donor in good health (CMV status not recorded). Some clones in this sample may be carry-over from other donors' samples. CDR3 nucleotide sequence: TGTGCCAGCAGCAACGACAGGATTTACGAGCAGTACTTC. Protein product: CASSNDRIYEQYF.